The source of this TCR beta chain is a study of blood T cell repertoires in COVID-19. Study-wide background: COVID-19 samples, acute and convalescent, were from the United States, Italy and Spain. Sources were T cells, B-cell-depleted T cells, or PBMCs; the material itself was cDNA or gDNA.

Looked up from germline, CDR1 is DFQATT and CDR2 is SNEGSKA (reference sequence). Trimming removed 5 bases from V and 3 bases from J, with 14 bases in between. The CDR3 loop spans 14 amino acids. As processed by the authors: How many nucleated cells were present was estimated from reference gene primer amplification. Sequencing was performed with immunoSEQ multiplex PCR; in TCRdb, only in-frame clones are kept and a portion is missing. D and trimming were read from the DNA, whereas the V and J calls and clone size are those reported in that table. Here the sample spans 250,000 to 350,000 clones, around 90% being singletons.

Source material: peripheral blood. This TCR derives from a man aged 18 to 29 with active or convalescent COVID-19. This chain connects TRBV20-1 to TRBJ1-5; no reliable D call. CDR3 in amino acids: CSARGQASNQPQHF. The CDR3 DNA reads TGCAGTGCTCGTGGGCAGGCCTCCAATCAGCCCCAGCATTTT.